This is a list of T cell receptor beta chains from one sample in a study of blood T cell repertoires in COVID-19. Here immunoSEQ multiplex PCR was the method, and the copy in TCRdb shows in-frame clones only, minus some. The sample shows a few hundred thousand clones, around nine tenths of them seen only once. The sequenced material came from peripheral blood. These receptors originate from a man aged 60-69 years who had recovered from COVID-19. CDR3s include the opening cysteine and the closing phenylalanine or tryptophan. The D gene is left open where the match is weak. Part of the rows lack a size; the others show once, few, many or a class for expanded clones.

clone_size	v_call	d_call	cdr3_length	j_call	cdr3_nt	cdr3_aa
NA	TRBV7-9	NA	13	TRBJ1-1	TGTGCCAGCAGCGCCCAGGGGAGCACTGAAGCTTTCTTT	CASSAQGSTEAFF
few	TRBV7-2	NA	18	TRBJ1-4	TGTGCCAGCAGCTTAGATGTCGGAAGGGGAGGGTTTAATGAAAAACTGTTTTTT	CASSLDVGRGGFNEKLFF
NA	TRBV20-1	TRBD1	14	TRBJ2-3	TGCAGTGCTAGTCCTGGGACAGGGGCAGATACGCAGTATTTT	CSASPGTGADTQYF
NA	TRBV27	NA	15	TRBJ2-1	TGTGCCAGCAGTCTTACTTACCCGGACAGTTTTCGAAAGTTCTTC	CASSLTYPDSFRKFF
NA	TRBV6-5	TRBD1	14	TRBJ1-4	TGTGCCAGCAGGATACAGGGGATTAATGAAAAACTGTTTTTT	CASRIQGINEKLFF
NA	TRBV7-9	NA	17	TRBJ2-2	TGTGCCAGCAGCTTAGGCCGGGACAGCGGCGGGGACGGGGAGCTGTTTTTT	CASSLGRDSGGDGELFF
NA	TRBV11-2	NA	15	TRBJ1-1	TGTGCCAGCAGCTTAACAACAGGTACGAACACTGAAGCTTTCTTT	CASSLTTGTNTEAFF
NA	TRBV5-4	NA	14	TRBJ1-6	TGTGCCAGCAGCTTGGCAGGGTTGGATTCACCCCTCCACTTT	CASSLAGLDSPLHF
few	TRBV20-1	NA	13	TRBJ2-1	TGCAGTGCTAGTAAGGGCTGGGGCGATGAGCAGTTCTTC	CSASKGWGDEQFF
NA	TRBV6-6	NA	13	TRBJ1-4	TGTGCCAGCAGCCCGGGGCGGGGGGAAAAACTGTTTTTT	CASSPGRGEKLFF
few	TRBV13	NA	14	TRBJ2-3	TGTGCCAGCCTAGAACGGGGGAGGTCAGATACGCAGTATTTT	CASLERGRSDTQYF
NA	TRBV6-5	NA	12	TRBJ1-2	TGTGCCAGTTCCAGGGCAGGCTTTGGCTACACCTTC	CASSRAGFGYTF
NA	TRBV27	NA	15	TRBJ2-3	TGTGCCAGCAGTTGGACGGACAGATTCACAGATACGCAGTATTTT	CASSWTDRFTDTQYF
NA	TRBV30	NA	13	TRBJ2-2	TGTGCCTGGAGTGTGCGTGGTACCGGGGAGCTGTTTTTT	CAWSVRGTGELFF
NA	TRBV12-1	NA	15	TRBJ2-1	TGTGCCGCACCCTTCGGGACAGGGGGATTCGATGAGCAGTTCTTC	CAAPFGTGGFDEQFF
NA	TRBV7-2	TRBD2	15	TRBJ2-7	TGTGCCAGCAGCTCCGCTTTAGCGGGGATACGCGAGCAGTACTTC	CASSSALAGIREQYF
NA	TRBV11-2	TRBD1	16	TRBJ2-5	TGTGCCAGCAGCCTTCGGACAGGGGGAGTGGGAGAGACCCAGTACTTC	CASSLRTGGVGETQYF
few	TRBV6-4	TRBD1	16	TRBJ2-1	TGTGCCAGCAGTCCCGGGACAGGGTTCTCCTACAATGAGCAGTTCTTC	CASSPGTGFSYNEQFF
NA	TRBV7-9	NA	16	TRBJ1-2	TGTGCCAGCAGCTTAGTACCGTCAGGGTCTGACTATGGCTACACCTTC	CASSLVPSGSDYGYTF
NA	TRBV30	NA	15	TRBJ2-3	TGTGCCTGGAGTAAAGGAGGGGGCTCGACAGATACGCAGTATTTT	CAWSKGGGSTDTQYF
NA	TRBV4-2	NA	15	TRBJ1-4	TGTGCCAGCAGCCGTCGGGAGGACAGTAATGAAAAACTGTTTTTT	CASSRREDSNEKLFF
NA	TRBV18	TRBD1	15	TRBJ1-6	TGTGCCAGCTCACCGTCGACAGGGGCCAATTCACCCCTCCACTTT	CASSPSTGANSPLHF
NA	TRBV7-2	NA	15	TRBJ1-2	TGTGCCAGCAGCTTAGTTCTTGCAGGGGAAGGGGGCTACACCTTC	CASSLVLAGEGGYTF
NA	TRBV19	NA	14	TRBJ1-1	TGTGCCAGTAGTATAGTTCAGGGGAACACTGAAGCTTTCTTT	CASSIVQGNTEAFF
NA	TRBV19	NA	15	TRBJ1-4	TGTGCCAGTAGTCCCCAGACAGATACTAATGAAAAACTGTTTTTT	CASSPQTDTNEKLFF
NA	TRBV7-9	TRBD2	14	TRBJ2-7	TGTGCCAGCAGGGGACTAGCGGGGGCCTACGAGCAGTACTTC	CASRGLAGAYEQYF
NA	TRBV10-3	NA	15	TRBJ2-3	TGTGCCATCAGTGAGTCGAGAGTTTTCACAGATACGCAGTATTTT	CAISESRVFTDTQYF
NA	TRBV7-9	TRBD2	16	TRBJ2-1	TGTGCCAGCAGCACTCAAACTAGCGGGATTGACAATGAGCAGTTCTTC	CASSTQTSGIDNEQFF
NA	TRBV19	TRBD1	15	TRBJ1-3	TGTGCCAGTAGTATGCCGGGACAGGGACGAAACACCATATATTTT	CASSMPGQGRNTIYF
NA	TRBV5-6	NA	15	TRBJ2-1	TGTGCCAGCAGCTTGAACGGCAGGGGGGACAATGAGCAGTTCTTC	CASSLNGRGDNEQFF